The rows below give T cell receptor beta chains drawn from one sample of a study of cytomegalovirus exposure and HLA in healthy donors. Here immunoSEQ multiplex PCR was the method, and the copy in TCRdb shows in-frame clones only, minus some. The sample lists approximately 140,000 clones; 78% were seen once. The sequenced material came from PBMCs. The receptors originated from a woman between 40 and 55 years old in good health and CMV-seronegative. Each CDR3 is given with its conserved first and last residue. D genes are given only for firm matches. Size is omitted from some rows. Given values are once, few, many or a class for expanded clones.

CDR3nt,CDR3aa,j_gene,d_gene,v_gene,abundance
TGTGCCAGCAGCTTAGGTAGCTATGGCTACACCTTC,CASSLGSYGYTF,TRBJ1-2,.,TRBV7-9,.
TGCAGCGCTCGACAGGGGCGGTATGAAAAACTGTTTTTT,CSARQGRYEKLFF,TRBJ1-4,TRBD1,TRBV29-1,.
TGTGCCAGCAGCGTAGTTGGGAGGGGGTTATATGGCTACACCTTC,CASSVVGRGLYGYTF,TRBJ1-2,.,TRBV9,.
TGTGCCAGCAGCCTGACTAGCGGGAGGGAGACCCAGTACTTC,CASSLTSGRETQYF,TRBJ2-5,TRBD2,TRBV6-1,.
TGCACCAGCAGCCAAGTCTTCTGGGCAGGCGAGCAGTACTTC,CTSSQVFWAGEQYF,TRBJ2-7,.,TRBV1,.
TGTGCCTGGAGTGGCCTAGGAAGGGGCACGGAAGCTTTCTTT,CAWSGLGRGTEAFF,TRBJ1-1,.,TRBV30,.
TGTGCCAGCAGCCAAGATCTATTGCCGGGAGGGCCGGATACGCAGTATTTT,CASSQDLLPGGPDTQYF,TRBJ2-3,TRBD2,TRBV4-2,.
TGTGCCTGGACCACCCTATATGGACAGGGGAAGGACGGCTACACCTTC,CAWTTLYGQGKDGYTF,TRBJ1-2,TRBD1,TRBV30,.
TGTGCCAGCTCACGACAGGACGGTTACACCGGGGAGCTGTTTTTT,CASSRQDGYTGELFF,TRBJ2-2,.,TRBV18,.
TGTGCCGGAGCGAGACAGGAGGACACCGGGGAGCTGTTTTTT,CAGARQEDTGELFF,TRBJ2-2,.,TRBV6-1,few
TGCGCCAGCAGCCCTGGGACTAGCGTCAGCACAGATACGCAGTATTTT,CASSPGTSVSTDTQYF,TRBJ2-3,TRBD2,TRBV5-1,.
TGTGCCAGCAGCTATGCCAGGGGGCAAGATGGCTACACCTTC,CASSYARGQDGYTF,TRBJ1-2,TRBD1,TRBV11-1,.
TGCGCCAGCAGCTCACTAGCGACCCTCACAGATACGCAGTATTTT,CASSSLATLTDTQYF,TRBJ2-3,TRBD2,TRBV5-1,.
TGTGCCAGCAGCGAACAGGCCCAAGAGACCCAGTACTTC,CASSEQAQETQYF,TRBJ2-5,.,TRBV11-1,.
TGTGCCAGCAGTTACTCTCAGGGGGCGGTCGATCAGCCCCAGCATTTT,CASSYSQGAVDQPQHF,TRBJ1-5,TRBD1,TRBV6-6,few
TGCAGCGTGGAGGGTTTGACAGATACGCAGTATTTT,CSVEGLTDTQYF,TRBJ2-3,.,TRBV29-1,.
TGTGCCAGCAGTGGGGACAAGTACAATGAGCAGTTCTTC,CASSGDKYNEQFF,TRBJ2-1,.,TRBV28,.
TGTGCCAGCAGCGTAACCGGGGGGGAGGGAAACTACGAGCAGTACTTC,CASSVTGGEGNYEQYF,TRBJ2-7,TRBD2,TRBV9,.
TGTGCCAGCAGCTTCAAAGGAGTAGACGAGCAGTACTTC,CASSFKGVDEQYF,TRBJ2-7,.,TRBV5-4,.
TGTGCCAGCAGCTTAGAGGCAGGGGGGTACACCGGGGAGCTGTTTTTT,CASSLEAGGYTGELFF,TRBJ2-2,.,TRBV11-3,few
TGTGCCAGCAACCCCGACGGGGGAAAGAGTCAGCCCCAGCATTTT,CASNPDGGKSQPQHF,TRBJ1-5,.,TRBV9,few
TGTGCCAGCACCCCCTGGGGAACGGGATCTGGAGAAGCTTTCTTT,CASTPWGTGSGEAFF,TRBJ1-1,.,TRBV27,.
TGTGCCAGCAGTCGCCCTTCTGAAGGAGAAAACACCATATATTTT,CASSRPSEGENTIYF,TRBJ1-3,.,TRBV6-5,.
TGTGCCAGCAGCGCTCTACTAGCGGGAGATATAGATACGCAGTATTTT,CASSALLAGDIDTQYF,TRBJ2-3,TRBD2,TRBV5-4,.
TGTGCCTGGAGCGGACAGAACACTGAAGCTTTCTTT,CAWSGQNTEAFF,TRBJ1-1,.,TRBV30,.
TGTGCCTGGAGTCCTAAGCCGGGACAGACCACAGATACGCAGTATTTT,CAWSPKPGQTTDTQYF,TRBJ2-3,TRBD1,TRBV30,.
TGCGCCAGCAGCCAAGATAGAGAGAGGGCTTTCTTT,CASSQDRERAFF,TRBJ1-1,.,TRBV4-1,.
TGTGCCAGCAGTTACTACCAGTACACCGGGGAGCTGTTTTTT,CASSYYQYTGELFF,TRBJ2-2,.,TRBV6-5,.
TGTGCCAGCAGCTCCTGGACAGGTCCGGGGACCCAGTACTTC,CASSSWTGPGTQYF,TRBJ2-5,TRBD1,TRBV5-4,.
TGTGCCAGCAGTGAACTAGGCGCAGATACGCAGTATTTT,CASSELGADTQYF,TRBJ2-3,.,TRBV6-1,once
TGTGCCAGCAGCTTAAACAGCCATCAGCCCCAGCATTTT,CASSLNSHQPQHF,TRBJ1-5,.,TRBV7-6,.
TGCGCCAACCGGGGGGGGGTGGAACTTGGCGGGGAGCTGTTTTTT,CANRGGVELGGELFF,TRBJ2-2,TRBD2,TRBV10-2,.
TGTGCCAGCAGCCCCGGGATTGGCGAGCAGTACTTC,CASSPGIGEQYF,TRBJ2-7,.,TRBV7-3,.
TGTGCCAGCGAGGGGGTCGGGGAGCTGTTTTTT,CASEGVGELFF,TRBJ2-2,.,TRBV2,.
TGCGCCAGCAGGGGGACAGCTAACACTGAAGCTTTCTTT,CASRGTANTEAFF,TRBJ1-1,TRBD1,TRBV10-2,few
TGTGCCAGCAGCAGACAGGGTGCCTCCTACGAGCAGTACTTC,CASSRQGASYEQYF,TRBJ2-7,TRBD1,TRBV27,.
TGCAGCGTTGGGTACCAGACAGGGACCCCCTACGAGCAGTACTTC,CSVGYQTGTPYEQYF,TRBJ2-7,TRBD1,TRBV29-1,once
TGTGCCAGCAGTGCCTTGATAGCGGGAGATGTTAAGAGCTCCTACGAGCAGTACTTC,CASSALIAGDVKSSYEQYF,TRBJ2-7,TRBD2,TRBV6-1,.
TGTGCCAGCAGCCCCCGGGGTGCCCTCATGAACACTGAAGCTTTCTTT,CASSPRGALMNTEAFF,TRBJ1-1,.,TRBV7-6,.
TGTGCCAGCAGCCCCGTGGGGGGTGGTCAGCCCCAGCATTTT,CASSPVGGGQPQHF,TRBJ1-5,.,TRBV7-8,.
TGCGCCAGCAGCGAGGACAGCTCCTACGAGCAGTACTTC,CASSEDSSYEQYF,TRBJ2-7,.,TRBV5-1,.
TGTGCCAGCAGCTATAGAAACGGGGAGCTGTTTTTT,CASSYRNGELFF,TRBJ2-2,.,TRBV7-3,.
TGTGCCAGCAGCTTAGCTCTGGGACTAGCGGGCTCCTACAATGAGCAGTTCTTC,CASSLALGLAGSYNEQFF,TRBJ2-1,TRBD2,TRBV7-9,few
TGTGCCACCTGCGGGGGTGTGGGTTCACCCCTCCACTTT,CATCGGVGSPLHF,TRBJ1-6,.,TRBV2,.
TGCAGCGTCGGGACAGTTGGAGGCGAGCAGTACTTC,CSVGTVGGEQYF,TRBJ2-7,TRBD1,TRBV29-1,once
TGTGCCAGCAGCGAAGGAGGAGGGGCGAACACCGGGGAGCTGTTTTTT,CASSEGGGANTGELFF,TRBJ2-2,.,TRBV9,.
TGTGCCAGCAGCTTTTTGGGGGGCTCTGGAAACACCATATATTTT,CASSFLGGSGNTIYF,TRBJ1-3,.,TRBV7-9,.
TGTGCCAGCAGTTACGGTCAGATCTATGGCTACACCTTC,CASSYGQIYGYTF,TRBJ1-2,.,TRBV6-5,.
TGTGCCAGCTCACCTGCCCAGGGCGGAGGACTACGCTATGGCTACACCTTC,CASSPAQGGGLRYGYTF,TRBJ1-2,.,TRBV18,.
TGTGCCAGCTCAAGGTTCGGGACTAGCGGGAGGGCCGTATTAGACGAGCAGTACTTC,CASSRFGTSGRAVLDEQYF,TRBJ2-7,TRBD2,TRBV18,.
TGTGCCAGCAGCGGTAGGGACAAGTCCTACGAGCAGTACTTC,CASSGRDKSYEQYF,TRBJ2-7,.,TRBV9,.
TGTGCCAGCAGCCGTCAGGGGGCTAAGGGCTACACCTTC,CASSRQGAKGYTF,TRBJ1-2,TRBD1,TRBV7-3,.
TGTGCCAGCAGCTTGACAGGTATAAATTTCAATGAGCAGTTCTTC,CASSLTGINFNEQFF,TRBJ2-1,.,TRBV5-8,.
TGTGCCAGCGAAGGGACAGGGATTTTGAATCAGCCCCAGCATTTT,CASEGTGILNQPQHF,TRBJ1-5,TRBD1,TRBV6-6,few
TGTGCCAGCAGGGAAGGGTGGAGGGTTAAGTACTTC,CASREGWRVKYF,TRBJ2-7,.,TRBV6-1,few
TGTGCCAGCAGCTTACGCCTAGCGGGGGGAGCGAGACAAGAGACCCAGTACTTC,CASSLRLAGGARQETQYF,TRBJ2-5,TRBD2,TRBV7-2,.
TGTGCCAGCAGCCGTTACAGGGATGAGCAGTTCTTC,CASSRYRDEQFF,TRBJ2-1,.,TRBV11-2,.
TGTGCCACCCGATATCGGGGGAACACTGAAGCTTTCTTT,CATRYRGNTEAFF,TRBJ1-1,.,TRBV27,.
TGTGCCAGCTCACCACCTACCGGGACAGGGAAAGGAAACACCATATATTTT,CASSPPTGTGKGNTIYF,TRBJ1-3,TRBD1,TRBV18,.